These 26 T cell receptor beta chains were sequenced from one sample in a study of blood T cells in healthy people across ages (dated by TCRdb to the mid-2010s). The receptor library was made with 5' RACE. Sequencing took place on an Illumina HiSeq 2500. The second PCR ran for roughly 7 to 11 cycles and used a J-beta primer mix along with a sample-barcoded 5' primer. In-frame beta chains were kept once TCRdb had trimmed the public reads at Q25 with fastp and called clones with MiXCR. Every CDR3 protein is listed once, alongside the most common genes and DNA of its rows. The sample has about a million distinct CDR3 sequences on record, roughly 50% of them singletons. The ten largest make up about a fifth of the sample. Input material: blood. The source is a woman in her fifties or sixties in good health.

A single count supports this clonotype. CDR3 in DNA: TGTGCCAGCAGTTCCGACTCCGGGGAGCTGTTTTTT. It is translated as CASSSDSGELFF. The chain couples TRBV12-3 or TRBV12-4 to TRBJ2-2; D unclear. This CDR3 spans 12 amino acids. The V and J ends lost 4 bases and 6 bases respectively, with 6 bases between them.

This clonotype is a singleton in its sample. The chain recombines TRBV12-3 or TRBV12-4 with TRBJ2-1; D possibly matches TRBD1 or TRBD2 (5 bases each). The CDR3 length is 13 residues. The germline V and J ends were trimmed by 5 bases and 4 bases, with 9 bases remaining between them. The CDR3 DNA follows: TGTGCCAGCAGTCGGGGCTGGTACAATGAGCAGTTCTTC. The encoded protein is CASSRGWYNEQFF.

The CDR3: CASSSPGQGLEQYF. CDR3 nucleotide sequence: TGTGCCAGCAGTTCTCCGGGACAGGGTCTCGAGCAGTACTTC. The chain links TRBV27 to TRBJ2-7; 9 nucleotides line up with TRBD1. Germline V lookup: CDR1 MNHEY, CDR2 SMNVEV (reference sequence). V lost 4 bases to trimming and J lost 6 bases; unmatched junction nucleotides: 7. This CDR3 comprises 14 residues.

The chain carries TRBV20-1 and TRBJ2-5; TRBD2 matches 7 bases. The DNA end is more similar to TRBJ2-7, so the J call may be wrong. CDR1 is DFQATT, CDR2 SNEGSKA, per germline (reference sequence). The length of the CDR3 is 13 residues. The CDR3 reads CSATAGRASEQYF. The CDR3 nucleotides read TGCAGTGCTACCGCGGGGAGGGCATCCGAGCAGTACTTC.

V gene TRBV4-3 combines with J gene TRBJ1-4; no clear D. The germline V gene encodes CDR1 LGHNA and CDR2 YSLEER. CDR3 size: 15 residues. Trimming removed 0 bases at V and 6 bases at J, with 11 bases between. The CDR3 coding sequence is TGCGCCAGCAGCCAAGATCCGGGATCGGATGAAAAACTGTTTTTT. It translates to CASSQDPGSDEKLFF.

V is TRBV2 and J is TRBJ1-2; a possible D gene is TRBD1 (5 bases). Germline V lookup: CDR1 SNHLY, CDR2 FYNNEI. The CDR3 consists of 15 residues. Trimming cost V 10 bases and J 3 bases, with 21 bases left between them. The CDR3 region is CATRGAGLIDYGYTF. CDR3 DNA sequence: TGTGCCACACGTGGGGCAGGGCTCATTGACTATGGCTACACCTTC. Drawing the rest from reference TRBV2 and TRBJ1-2, the complete variable domain is EPEVTQTPSHQVTQMGQEVILRCVPISNHLYFYWYRQILGQKVEFLVSFYNNEISEKSEIFDDQFSVERPDGSNFTLKIRSTKLEDSAMYFCATRGAGLIDYGYTFGSGTRLTVV.

The chain has TRBV5-1 and TRBJ2-7; 9 bases fit TRBD1. V lost 3 bases and J lost 0; bases outside the gene matches: 7. Germline CDR1 reads SGHRS; CDR2 reads YFSETQ. This CDR3 spans 16 amino acids. This CDR3 reads CASSSGTGFSSYEQYF. CDR3 nucleotides: TGCGCCAGCAGCTCAGGGACAGGGTTTAGCTCCTACGAGCAGTACTTC.

The chain links TRBV12-3 or TRBV12-4 to TRBJ2-3; D uncertain. This CDR3 has 14 amino acids. V lost 5 bases and J 5 bases, leaving 14 bases between the germline ends. The chain's CDR3 is CASSPEGFLDTQYF. DNA for the CDR3: TGTGCCAGCAGTCCGGAAGGGTTTCTAGATACGCAGTATTTT.

Ten or more counts support this clonotype. The V gene is TRBV12-3 or TRBV12-4, the J gene TRBJ2-6; D is unclear. Trimming stripped 3 bases from V and 2 bases from J, with 2 bases between. The CDR3 loop spans 13 amino acids. The CDR3 spells CASSFPGANVLTF. CDR3 coding DNA: TGTGCCAGCAGTTTCCCTGGGGCCAACGTCCTGACTTTC.

The J gene is TRBJ2-7, the V gene TRBV27; D is undetermined. This CDR3 spans 14 amino acids. Germline V lookup: CDR1 MNHEY, CDR2 SMNVEV (reference sequence). Trimming left V 5 bases short and J 4 bases short, with 15 bases between. In DNA form, the CDR3 reads TGTGCCAGCAGTGCCTTTACAGTGGCTTACGAGCAGTACTTC. Its protein product is CASSAFTVAYEQYF.

The chain couples TRBV5-1 to TRBJ2-1, with D possibly being TRBD2 (5 bases). The J call is uncertain, as TRBJ2-7 better fits the DNA end. This CDR3 spans 16 amino acids. In germline, CDR1 is SGHRS, CDR2 YFSETQ. The CDR3 nucleotides are TGCGCCAGCAGCTTGGCGCCGACGGGGAGAGGCTACGAGCAGTACTTC. Translating gives CASSLAPTGRGYEQYF.

Only a few counts were recorded for this clonotype. This chain joins TRBV2 and TRBJ2-5; 11 nucleotides match TRBD2. Losses at the gene ends were 8 bases for V and 5 bases for J; bases not matched to a gene: 7. The CDR3 runs to 14 residues. Germline V lookup: CDR1 SNHLY, CDR2 FYNNEI. DNA for the CDR3: TGTGCCAGCCCCGGACTAGCGGGCGGGGAGACCCAGTACTTC. Amino acid sequence: CASPGLAGGETQYF.

This chain connects TRBV7-9 to TRBJ2-4, with 8 bases fitting TRBD1. The CDR3 is 14 residues long. The germline V gene encodes CDR1 SEHNR and CDR2 FQNEAQ (reference sequence). Germline trimming cut 5 bases from V and 13 bases from J; bases unmatched to any gene: 13. CDR3 residues: CASSPQGASGEQYF. For the CDR3, the DNA is TGTGCCAGCAGCCCCCAGGGGGCCTCCGGGGAGCAGTACTTC.

In the case of this clonotype: One end of the junction varies from germline; a read error may be responsible. The CDR3 coding sequence is TGTGCCAGCAGGTTAGCGGGAGCTCAAGAGACCCAGTACTTC. Residues: CASRLAGAQETQYF. The V call is TRBV12-3 or TRBV12-4, the J call TRBJ2-5; 9 nucleotides align to TRBD2. The CDR3 covers 14 residues.

A remark on this clonotype: Relative to the germline gene, one junction end is altered; a read error may explain this. In nucleotides, the CDR3 is TGTGCCAGCAGTTTCACCTCTGGGGCCAACATCCTGACTTTC. Its protein product is CASSFTSGANILTF. The chain carries TRBV28 and TRBJ2-6, with a possible D match to TRBD1 (5 bases). The CDR3 sequence is 14 residues long. Germline CDR1 MDHEN, CDR2 SYDVKM. Full variable domain (remainder filled in from reference TRBV28 and TRBJ2-6): DVKVTQSSRYLVKRTGEKVFLECVQDMDHENMFWYRQDPGLGLRLIYFSYDVKMKEKGDIPEGYSVSREKKERFSLILESASTNQTSMYLCASSFTSGANILTFGAGSRLTVL.

This clonotype was detected ten times or more. The rearrangement joins TRBV7-2 to TRBJ2-7, with D perhaps matching TRBD2 (5 bases). The CDR3 consists of 12 residues. Germline V gene lookup returns CDR1 SGHTA and CDR2 FQGNSA. With 3 bases removed from V and 7 bases from J, the gap between germline ends came to 10 bases. CDR3 residues: CASSFPTGEQYF. The CDR3, as DNA: TGTGCCAGCAGCTTCCCCACGGGGGAGCAGTACTTC.

The J gene is TRBJ2-7, the V gene TRBV3-1, with D perhaps being TRBD1 or TRBD2 (5 bases each). Trimming took off 1 base at V and 2 bases at J, with 15 bases between the two ends. Germline assignment: CDR1 LGHDT and CDR2 YNNKEL (reference sequence). The CDR3 extends over 16 amino acids. Here the CDR3 reads CASSQGLGTDAYEQYF. The DNA for the CDR3 is TGTGCCAGCAGCCAAGGCTTGGGGACGGACGCCTACGAGCAGTACTTC.

This chain links TRBV28 with TRBJ2-4; 8 bases are shared with TRBD2. J was trimmed by 6 bases and V by 8 bases; bases with no gene match: 6. The CDR3 covers 13 residues. The germline V gene encodes CDR1 MDHEN and CDR2 SYDVKM. CDR3 loop: CASGREAGNIQYF. CDR3 bases: TGTGCCAGCGGGCGGGAGGCGGGAAACATTCAGTACTTC.

This clonotype was found many times. This chain connects TRBV4-2 to TRBJ2-5, with D possibly matching TRBD1 (6 bases). V was shortened by 1 base and J by 5 bases, with 17 bases between the two germline ends. Germline V gene data show CDR1 as LGHNA and CDR2 as YNFKEQ. The CDR3 runs to 16 residues. The CDR3 DNA reads TGTGCCAGCAGCCAAGCCCCCGGGAAGGGGGAGGAGACCCAGTACTTC. Translation: CASSQAPGKGEETQYF.

The J gene is TRBJ2-3, the V gene TRBV9, with D unresolved. The CDR3 loop spans 13 amino acids. Germline lookup yields CDR1 SGDLS and CDR2 YYNGEE. The germline V and J ends were trimmed by 4 bases and 7 bases, with 13 bases remaining between them. The CDR3 reads CASSTLGQNTQYF. The CDR3 nucleotides are TGTGCCAGCAGCACCTTAGGGCAGAATACGCAGTATTTT.

This clonotype appeared a few times. The chain uses TRBV6-1 and TRBJ1-5, with D uncertain. The CDR3 consists of 11 residues. The ends were cut back, 8 bases at V and 0 bases at J, with 2 bases in the middle. Germline assignment: CDR1 MNHNS and CDR2 SASEGT. The CDR3 here is CASGSNQPQHF. The DNA of the CDR3 is TGTGCCAGCGGTAGCAATCAGCCCCAGCATTTT.

This clonotype was seen a handful of times. The chain carries TRBV7-9 and TRBJ1-4, with TRBD1 matching 9 bases. Germline V gene lookup returns CDR1 SEHNR and CDR2 FQNEAQ (reference sequence). V shed 5 bases, J shed 0 bases, and the junction held 7 bases outside the gene matches. The CDR3 runs 17 residues. The CDR3 spells CASSLGTGTTTNEKLFF. DNA for the CDR3: TGTGCCAGCAGCCTAGGGACAGGGACCACAACTAATGAAAAACTGTTTTTT.

This chain connects TRBV27 to TRBJ2-5, with unresolved D. Trimming left V 1 base short and J 11 bases short, with 20 bases between. Germline assignment: CDR1 MNHEY and CDR2 SMNVEV (reference sequence). The length of the CDR3 is 15 residues. The CDR3 reads CASSLFGSLLVGQYF. CDR3 sequence (DNA): TGTGCCAGCAGTTTATTCGGTTCCCTTCTGGTCGGGCAGTACTTC.

The chain uses TRBV3-1 and TRBJ2-3; D gene unclear. The germline gives CDR1 LGHDT, CDR2 YNNKEL (reference sequence). Between the trimmed V and J ends, which lost 0 bases and 2 bases, there was a span of 12 bases. This CDR3 region has 16 residues. CDR3 region: CASSQDGNSFTDTQYF. In DNA, the CDR3 is TGTGCCAGCAGCCAAGATGGGAATAGCTTCACAGATACGCAGTATTTT.

V usage is TRBV6-5 and J usage is TRBJ2-1; 11 nucleotides agree with TRBD2. Germline trimming cut 2 bases from V and 4 bases from J; bases unmatched to any gene: 7. Looked up from germline, CDR1 is MNHEY and CDR2 is SVGAGI. The CDR3 has 17 amino acids. CDR3 bases: TGTGCCAGCAGTTACACGCCGACTAGCGGGACGTACAATGAGCAGTTCTTC. Translating it yields CASSYTPTSGTYNEQFF.

This clonotype appeared a few times. This rearrangement joins TRBV2 to TRBJ2-1; D gene unclear. The germline CDR1 and CDR2 sequences are SNHLY and FYNNEI. Deletions cut 4 bases from V and 5 bases from J, with 12 bases between. This CDR3 is built from 14 residues. The CDR3 protein is CASSVFAEHNEQFF. CDR3 bases: TGTGCCAGCAGTGTATTTGCGGAACACAATGAGCAGTTCTTC.